Sequencing of this T cell receptor beta chain was carried out in a study of post-analysis software for immune sequencing data. In the study overall: Disease courses included relapsing-remitting, secondary progressive and progressive-relapsing multiple sclerosis.

TCR beta cDNA libraries included unique molecular identifiers. Hundreds of thousands of cDNA molecules were obtained from approximately 1 to 10 million T cells. TCRdb processed the PCR reads anew with MiXCR; each CDR3 protein has one entry. The sample comprises 750,000 to 950,000 distinct CDR3 sequences, under 70% of which are singletons, and approximately 4.3% rests with the top ten. Study-level findings and limits: There were several TRBV segments more frequent in patients than controls, and TRBV5-6, TRBV5-1 and TRBV20-1 were among them. In multiple sclerosis, normalized Chao1 diversity was significantly below that of controls.

This clonotype was observed a few times. Its antigen remains unknown. Trimming shortened V by 1 base and J by 4 bases, and 10 bases separated the two germline ends. Germline V gene lookup returns CDR1 LGHDT and CDR2 YNNKEL (reference sequence). This CDR3 spans 14 amino acids. This TCR derives from a girl aged 5 to 17 with multiple sclerosis. Specimen: blood. This chain uses TRBV3-1 with TRBJ1-2, with D perhaps TRBD1 (6 bases). The CDR3 DNA follows: TGTGCCAGCAGCCAAGCTTCGGGGGCCTATGGCTACACCTTC. Its translation: CASSQASGAYGYTF.